The rows below give T cell receptor beta chains drawn from one sample of a study of blood T cell repertoires in COVID-19. Using immunoSEQ multiplex PCR, the repertoire was profiled, and TCRdb retains in-frame clones only, with some absent. The table lists around 120,000 clones, more than 75% of them singletons. The specimen was peripheral blood. These receptors all stem from a human donor in a cohort sampled during active COVID-19. Each CDR3 is given with its conserved first and last residue. The D gene is left open where the match is weak. The size entry is marked missing in some rows and otherwise reads once, few, many or a size class.

V	J	size	D	DNA	CDR3
TRBV5-6	TRBJ1-2	NA	NA	TGTGCCAGCAGCCAGGGGAACTATGGCTACACCTTC	CASSQGNYGYTF
TRBV6-6	TRBJ1-3	once	TRBD1	TGTGCCAGCAGCTCAACAGGGGGTGTAGGTGGAAACACCATATATTTT	CASSSTGGVGGNTIYF
TRBV7-8	TRBJ2-3	NA	NA	TGTGCCAGCAGCTTAGTGAGCCGCACAGATACGCAGTATTTT	CASSLVSRTDTQYF
TRBV5-5	TRBJ1-4	NA	NA	TGTGCCAGCAGCTTGGTGGGGTTCATAGGGGGAAAACTGTTTTTT	CASSLVGFIGGKLFF
TRBV7-6	TRBJ2-1	NA	TRBD2	TGTGCCAGCAGCTTAAGACTAGCGGGGGGGGACTACAATGAGCAGTTCTTC	CASSLRLAGGDYNEQFF
TRBV18	TRBJ2-5	NA	TRBD1	TGTGCCAGCTCACGGTCGGGACAGTCCCAAGAGACCCAGTACTTC	CASSRSGQSQETQYF
TRBV5-1	TRBJ2-1	NA	NA	TGCGCCAGCAGCCAGGAGGTAGAGCAGTTCTTC	CASSQEVEQFF
TRBV12-5	TRBJ1-2	NA	NA	TGTGCTAGTGGTTTGTTTAGGCAGGAAAGCTACACCTTC	CASGLFRQESYTF
TRBV10-3	TRBJ2-1	NA	NA	TGTGCCATCAGTGATGATCCTAGCAGAAGCTCCTACAATGAGCAGTTCTTC	CAISDDPSRSSYNEQFF
TRBV6-2/TRBV6-3	TRBJ2-5	NA	NA	TGTGCCAGCAGTTCCCTCCAAGAGACCCAGTACTTC	CASSSLQETQYF
TRBV6-5	TRBJ2-6	NA	NA	TGTGCCAGCAGCGCCTTCGGGGCTGGGGCCAACGTCCTGACTTTC	CASSAFGAGANVLTF
TRBV5-5	TRBJ1-1	NA	NA	TGTGCTAGCAGCTTGGAAATAAACACTGAAGCTTTCTTT	CASSLEINTEAFF
TRBV5-1	TRBJ1-1	NA	NA	TGCGCCAGCAGCTTGCAGGGAAGAGGCACTGAAGCTTTCTTT	CASSLQGRGTEAFF
TRBV5-1	TRBJ1-2	NA	TRBD1	TGCGCCAGCAGCCCACCACCAGGGGGCCCTCGTAACTATGGCTACACCTTC	CASSPPPGGPRNYGYTF
TRBV11-2	TRBJ2-1	NA	TRBD2	TGTGCCAGCAGCTTTGAGCGGGGGGTCTACAATGAGCAGTTCTTC	CASSFERGVYNEQFF
TRBV5-1	TRBJ1-4	NA	NA	TGCGCCAGCAGGCACGAGGGAGCAACTAATGAAAAACTGTTTTTT	CASRHEGATNEKLFF